These T cell receptor beta chains were read from a single sample in a study of cytomegalovirus exposure and HLA in healthy donors. Profiling relied on immunoSEQ multiplex PCR, and the TCRdb table lists in-frame clones only, not all of them. In the table there are 200,000 or so clones, almost 85% of which are singletons. Sequenced input: PBMCs. All receptors come from a boy aged 5-17 years in good health and CMV-seronegative. CDR3s include the opening cysteine and the closing phenylalanine or tryptophan. Fields, in order: clone size, D gene, V gene, J gene, CDR3 protein, CDR3 DNA. The D gene is left open where the match is weak. Some rows mark clone size as missing; the rest say once, few, many or name a class of expanded clone.

few	NA	TRBV27	TRBJ2-6	CASSPDLRPGANVLTF	TGTGCCAGCAGTCCCGACTTGCGGCCTGGGGCCAACGTCCTGACTTTC
NA	NA	TRBV9	TRBJ1-2	CASSVGAGVGYTF	TGTGCCAGCAGCGTAGGTGCAGGGGTTGGCTACACCTTC
NA	TRBD1	TRBV6-1	TRBJ2-7	CASGQGVYEQYF	TGTGCCAGTGGACAGGGTGTCTACGAGCAGTACTTC
NA	NA	TRBV27	TRBJ2-7	CASSLNPLSTYEQYF	TGTGCCAGCAGTTTAAATCCTCTAAGTACCTACGAGCAGTACTTC
NA	TRBD1	TRBV7-9	TRBJ1-1	CASSLGALTGRSTEAFF	TGTGCCAGCAGCTTAGGGGCCCTGACAGGGCGGAGCACTGAAGCTTTCTTT
NA	NA	TRBV19	TRBJ1-5	CASNEGSNQPQHF	TGTGCCAGTAATGAGGGTAGCAATCAGCCCCAGCATTTT
NA	NA	TRBV18	TRBJ1-2	CASSPPVSGLIFRYTF	TGTGCCAGCTCACCACCGGTCAGCGGTTTAATATTTCGGTACACCTTC
NA	NA	TRBV30	TRBJ2-3	CAWSGTESSTDTQYF	TGTGCCTGGAGTGGGACAGAATCTAGCACAGATACGCAGTATTTT
NA	TRBD2	TRBV9	TRBJ2-3	CASSVVAGGLADTQYF	TGTGCCAGCAGCGTAGTGGCGGGGGGCCTAGCAGATACGCAGTATTTT
NA	TRBD1	TRBV5-8	TRBJ1-2	CASSLRGQGPVRYTF	TGTGCCAGCAGCTTGCGCGGACAGGGGCCTGTGCGCTACACCTTC
NA	NA	TRBV10-2	TRBJ2-7	CASSEEGEQYF	TGCGCCAGCAGTGAAGAGGGAGAGCAGTACTTC
few	TRBD1	TRBV2	TRBJ2-2	CASHGTGSTGELFF	TGTGCCAGCCATGGGACAGGCAGCACCGGGGAGCTGTTTTTT
NA	NA	TRBV5-1	TRBJ2-1	CASSLAGVVNEQFF	TGCGCCAGCAGCTTGGCGGGAGTGGTGAATGAGCAGTTCTTC
once	TRBD2	TRBV11-2	TRBJ2-1	CASSRLAGGLSAYNEQFF	TGTGCCAGCAGCCGTCTAGCGGGGGGGCTCTCCGCCTACAATGAGCAGTTCTTC
NA	NA	TRBV2	TRBJ2-1	CASSWRGRFNEQFF	TGTGCCAGCAGTTGGAGGGGGCGCTTCAATGAGCAGTTCTTC
NA	NA	TRBV30	TRBJ2-7	CAFIGGSYEQYF	TGTGCCTTTATAGGGGGATCCTACGAGCAGTACTTC
once	TRBD1	TRBV6-5	TRBJ1-5	CASSRGTGDQPQHF	TGTGCCAGCAGTCGGGGGACAGGTGACCAGCCCCAGCATTTT
NA	NA	TRBV9	TRBJ1-2	CASSLGGAAYGYTF	TGTGCCAGCAGCCTGGGGGGGGCAGCCTATGGCTACACCTTC
NA	NA	TRBV28	TRBJ2-7	CASSLESGVSSYEQYF	TGTGCCAGCAGTTTAGAGTCGGGAGTTAGCTCCTACGAGCAGTACTTC
once	TRBD2	TRBV18	TRBJ2-7	CASSLAGGPYEQYF	TGTGCCAGCTCGCTAGCGGGAGGGCCATACGAGCAGTACTTC
NA	NA	TRBV4-3	TRBJ2-6	CASSQEPAVGGLSGANVLTF	TGCGCCAGCAGCCAAGAGCCGGCTGTAGGGGGTCTCTCTGGGGCCAACGTCCTGACTTTC
NA	TRBD2	TRBV6-1	TRBJ2-3	CASCAGTSHTDTQYF	TGTGCCAGCTGCGCTGGGACTAGTCACACAGATACGCAGTATTTT
NA	TRBD2	TRBV2	TRBJ2-1	CASGQRETTRSEQFF	TGTGCCAGCGGGCAGCGGGAGACGACGCGGAGTGAGCAGTTCTTC
once	NA	TRBV9	TRBJ1-5	CASSVGPGNQPQHF	TGTGCCAGCAGCGTAGGCCCAGGGAATCAGCCCCAGCATTTT
NA	TRBD2	TRBV5-1	TRBJ2-7	CASSTGGASGTYEQYF	TGCGCCAGCAGCACCGGAGGGGCTAGCGGGACCTACGAGCAGTACTTC
NA	NA	TRBV6-5	TRBJ1-1	CASSYERKMNTEAFF	TGTGCCAGCAGTTACGAGCGGAAAATGAACACTGAAGCTTTCTTT